This T cell receptor (beta chain) came from a study of blood T cell repertoires in COVID-19. Study context: Italy, Spain and the United States were the sources of the convalescent and acute COVID-19 samples. T cells, B-cell-depleted T cells, or PBMCs provided the cDNA or gDNA that served as material.

From germline, CDR1 is SGHAT and CDR2 FQNNGV. Losses at the gene ends were 5 bases for V and 5 bases for J; bases not matched to a gene: 6. CDR3 size: 14 residues. Authors' methods: Reference gene primer amplification gave estimated nucleated cell counts. Libraries were prepared by immunoSEQ multiplex PCR; TCRdb keeps only in-frame clonotypes and omits some of them. The DNA gave D and trimming, while V, J and clone size come from that table. The sample has over 200,000 clones; around 88% are singletons. This clone appeared many times. The source is a woman between 45 and 60 years old with acute or convalescent COVID-19. The specimen sequenced was peripheral blood. The chain combines TRBV11-2 with TRBJ1-3, with 7 bases matching TRBD1. In nucleotides, the CDR3 is TGTGCCAGCAGCCCCCGGGACAGCCGAAACACCATATATTTT. Encoded protein: CASSPRDSRNTIYF. Together with reference TRBV11-2 and TRBJ1-3, the CDR3 gives the full variable domain: EAGVAQSPRYKIIEKRQSVAFWCNPISGHATLYWYQQILGQGPKLLIQFQNNGVVDDSQLPKDRFSAERLKGVDSTLKIQPAKLEDSAVYLCASSPRDSRNTIYFGEGSWLTVV.